Listed here are 31 T cell receptor beta chains from one sample, sequenced in a study of T cells after yellow fever vaccination. Each CDR3 protein is one row after TCRdb ran MiXCR on the 5' RACE reads. The sample has about 310,000 distinct CDR3 sequences, around 3.6% seen once; the top ten hold about 20%. The source was PBMCs, collected on the day of the yellow fever booster vaccination. Receptor source: a young man who received the YFV17D yellow fever vaccine.

This clonotype came up many times. The chain is built from TRBV20-1 and TRBJ1-3; no clear D. Germline values: CDR1 DFQATT, CDR2 SNEGSKA (reference sequence). The V end was cut by 3 bases, the J end by 0 bases, with 15 bases between. The CDR3 covers 16 residues. CDR3 bases: TGCAGTGCTAGGAGAAGGGCCAGGAGCTCTGGAAACACCATATATTTT. The encoded protein is CSARRRARSSGNTIYF.

This clonotype has at least ten counts. The gene calls are TRBV7-6 and TRBJ2-3; 10 positions agree with TRBD2. CDR3 size: 21 residues. Germline lookup yields CDR1 SGHVS and CDR2 FNYEAQ. Trimming removed 5 bases from V and 4 bases from J; junction bases left unmatched: 24. The DNA for the CDR3 is TGTGCCAGCAGCCCGGCGGCGGGTCCGGGAGCTAGCGGGGGAGGCGCAGATACGCAGTATTTT. Protein sequence: CASSPAAGPGASGGGADTQYF.

This clonotype was recorded a few times. The rearrangement uses TRBV6-5 and TRBJ2-5; D uncertain. This CDR3 has 14 residues. The V gene's germline CDR1 is MNHEY and CDR2 SVGAGI. V gave up 6 bases and J gave up 4 bases, with 15 bases separating them. CDR3 nucleotide sequence: TGTGCCAGCAGGGACCTTTTGGGTTCAGAGACCCAGTACTTC. Its translation: CASRDLLGSETQYF.

This CDR3 reads CASSGRGTNQPQHF. CDR3 nucleotides: TGCGCCAGCAGCGGCCGGGGTACCAATCAGCCCCAGCATTTT. The J gene is TRBJ1-5, the V gene TRBV4-1; D is unresolved. Germline CDR1 and CDR2: MGHRA and YSYEKL. V was pared by 5 bases and J by 3 bases, with 11 bases between. CDR3 length equals 14 residues.

This clonotype was seen ten or more times. The chain recombines TRBV12-3 or TRBV12-4 with TRBJ2-6; D not certain. This CDR3 spans 15 amino acids. V was cut by 5 bases and J by 0 bases, with 8 bases left in between. This chain's CDR3 is CASSIRASGANVLTF. Written as DNA, the CDR3 is TGTGCCAGCAGTATACGCGCCTCTGGGGCCAACGTCCTGACTTTC.

This rearrangement joins TRBV9 to TRBJ2-5; 9 nucleotides match TRBD2. V dropped 0 bases and J dropped 5; count of bases not matched to a gene: 11. Germline values: CDR1 SGDLS, CDR2 YYNGEE. CDR3 length: 17 residues. CDR3 in amino acids: CASSVGGSGGSHETQYF. CDR3 bases: TGTGCCAGCAGCGTAGGGGGTAGCGGGGGCTCCCATGAGACCCAGTACTTC.

This clonotype was recorded at least ten times. The V and J genes are TRBV7-2 and TRBJ2-1, with D tentatively TRBD1 (6 bases). Per germline, CDR1 SGHTA and CDR2 FQGNSA. CDR3 size: 12 residues. V lost 3 bases and J lost 10, with 10 bases in between. The CDR3 bases are TGTGCCAGCAGCTTCTGGGGGCGCGAGCAGTTCTTC. Protein: CASSFWGREQFF.

This clonotype was observed many times. The rearrangement uses TRBV28 and TRBJ1-5, with D possibly matching TRBD1 (5 bases). The CDR3 sequence is 12 residues long. Germline V CDR1 and CDR2: MDHEN, SYDVKM. V was cut by 4 bases and J by 5 bases, with 6 bases left in between. The CDR3 DNA is TGTGCCAGCAGTTCACAGGATCAGCCCCAGCATTTT. Encoded protein: CASSSQDQPQHF. Full variable domain (rest looked up from reference TRBV28 and TRBJ1-5): DVKVTQSSRYLVKRTGEKVFLECVQDMDHENMFWYRQDPGLGLRLIYFSYDVKMKEKGDIPEGYSVSREKKERFSLILESASTNQTSMYLCASSSQDQPQHFGDGTRLSIL.

This clonotype was counted only a few times. This chain links TRBV6-2 or TRBV6-3 with TRBJ1-2, with D unclear. The CDR3 spans 13 residues. V lost 6 bases to trimming and J lost 10 bases, with 18 bases between them. Germline lookup yields CDR1 MNHEY and CDR2 SVGEGT. The CDR3, as DNA: TGTGCCAGCAGAGCAGCCCCGGGCAGAGCCTACACCTTC. It specifies CASRAAPGRAYTF.

The chain has TRBV20-1 and TRBJ2-7; no clear D. The V end lost 3 bases, the J end lost 7 bases, and 13 bases lay between the germline ends. Germline loops: CDR1 DFQATT, CDR2 SNEGSKA (reference sequence). The CDR3 spans 12 residues. The CDR3 here is CSASRTAREQYF. The CDR3 DNA is TGCAGTGCTAGCCGTACAGCGCGAGAGCAGTACTTC.

In its sample, this clonotype was seen many times. The genes are TRBV13 and TRBJ1-1; D call uncertain. The V end was cut by 0 bases, the J end by 8 bases, with 13 bases between. The CDR3 is 14 amino acids. Germline CDR1 is PRHDT and CDR2 is FYEKMQ (reference sequence). CDR3 bases: TGTGCCAGCAGCTTAGGATATCCGGGAACCGAAGCTTTCTTT. Residues: CASSLGYPGTEAFF.

This clonotype was observed a few times. The rearrangement links TRBV29-1 to TRBJ2-5, with a possible D match to TRBD1 (6 bases). In germline, CDR1 is SQVTM, CDR2 ANQGSEA. V was shortened by 4 bases and J by 3 bases, with 9 bases between the two germline ends. The length of the CDR3 is 12 residues. The CDR3 here is CSVAGDKETQYF. The CDR3 DNA follows: TGCAGCGTTGCAGGGGACAAAGAGACCCAGTACTTC.

This clonotype was counted a few times. The chain has TRBV20-1 and TRBJ2-1, with D perhaps matching TRBD1 or TRBD2 (6 bases each). V was trimmed by 6 bases and J by 0 bases, leaving 30 bases between them. The CDR3 has 20 residues. Germline CDR1 is DFQATT and CDR2 is SNEGSKA (reference sequence). DNA of the CDR3: TGCAGTGCCCTGGTTCCGGGTGGGGGGCGCTTAGGTAGCTCCTACAATGAGCAGTTCTTC. Protein sequence: CSALVPGGGRLGSSYNEQFF.

This clonotype was counted many times. V is TRBV5-1 and J is TRBJ2-1; TRBD2 agrees at 10 bases. Trimming at V came to 3 bases and at J to 4 bases, leaving 4 bases not matched to a gene. Germline CDR1 is SGHRS and CDR2 is YFSETQ. The CDR3 is 15 amino acids. CDR3 sequence reads: CASSSVSGGYNEQFF. The CDR3 bases are TGCGCCAGCAGCTCCGTTAGCGGGGGGTACAATGAGCAGTTCTTC.

This clonotype was found many times. As DNA, the CDR3 is TGTGCCAGCAGCTGGGACAGACAAAACTATGGCTACACCTTC. Its translation: CASSWDRQNYGYTF. V and J are TRBV7-2 and TRBJ1-2; 7 bases match TRBD1. The CDR3 covers 14 residues. The J segment lost 2 bases and the V segment lost 4 bases, leaving 4 bases of the junction unmatched. Germline CDR1 and CDR2: SGHTA and FQGNSA.

This clonotype was counted only a few times. The rearrangement links TRBV5-4 to TRBJ2-3, with 8 bases identical to TRBD2. Per the germline V gene, CDR1 is SGHNT and CDR2 is YYREEE (reference sequence). Unmatched junction bases numbered 9, after V lost 3 bases and J lost 6 bases. This CDR3 spans 15 amino acids. CDR3 loop: CASSSSGTSRDTQYF. For the CDR3, the DNA is TGTGCCAGCAGCTCGTCCGGGACTAGTAGGGATACGCAGTATTTT.

The chain employs TRBV6-5 and TRBJ2-1, with a possible D match to TRBD1 (5 bases). Trimming removed 4 bases at V and 7 bases at J, with 11 bases between. This CDR3 contains 13 residues. From germline, CDR1 is MNHEY and CDR2 SVGAGI. The CDR3 DNA reads as TGTGCCAGCAGTTTTTCAGGGTCAAATGAGCAGTTCTTC. It is translated as CASSFSGSNEQFF.

This clonotype was found a few times. CDR3 sequence reads: CSVLQTQGEAFF. CDR3 DNA sequence: TGCAGCGTTCTCCAAACCCAGGGTGAAGCTTTCTTT. This chain connects TRBV29-1 to TRBJ1-1, with TRBD1 as a possible D gene (5 bases). Trimming shortened V by 5 bases and J by 7 bases, and 14 bases separated the two germline ends. The CDR3 length is 12 residues. CDR1 SQVTM and CDR2 ANQGSEA come from the germline V gene.

This clonotype was detected only a few times. CDR3 sequence: CASSLDAGQGNEKLFF. CDR3 nucleotide sequence: TGTGCCAGCAGCTTAGATGCGGGACAGGGGAATGAAAAACTGTTTTTT. V gene TRBV7-6 combines with J gene TRBJ1-4; 10 nucleotides agree with TRBD1. This CDR3 contains 16 residues. J was trimmed by 5 bases and V by 1 base; bases with no gene match: 4. Germline V CDR1 and CDR2: SGHVS, FNYEAQ.

This clonotype was detected ten times or more. This rearrangement joins TRBV2 to TRBJ2-2; TRBD2 matches 11 bases. The germline V gene has CDR1 SNHLY and CDR2 FYNNEI. This CDR3 contains 16 residues. V lost 5 bases and J lost 9; bases outside the gene matches: 11. The CDR3 loop reads CASSPTSGGPPRELFF. In DNA, the CDR3 is TGTGCCAGCAGTCCTACTAGCGGGGGCCCACCTAGGGAGCTGTTTTTT.

The rearrangement joins TRBV30 to TRBJ1-1; tentative D call: TRBD1 (5 bases). Germline CDR1 GTSNPN, CDR2 SVGIG (reference sequence). The V end was cut by 1 base, the J end by 2 bases, with 11 bases between. The CDR3 contains 14 residues. CDR3 protein: CAWSGEGLNTEAFF. In nucleotides, the CDR3 is TGTGCCTGGAGTGGCGAGGGGCTTAACACTGAAGCTTTCTTT.

This clonotype was counted at least ten times. The chain combines TRBV9 with TRBJ1-2; D is perhaps TRBD1 (6 bases). Germline V CDR1 and CDR2: SGDLS, YYNGEE. Trimming left V 3 bases short and J 2 bases short, with 14 bases between. The CDR3 is 15 residues long. The CDR3 nucleotides are TGTGCCAGCAGCGCCGACACAGGGCCCAACTATGGCTACACCTTC. It translates to CASSADTGPNYGYTF.

The sample holds a few counts of this clonotype. The chain uses TRBV11-3 and TRBJ2-1; D may be TRBD1 (6 bases). Germline V CDR1 and CDR2: SGHNT, YENEEA. The V end was cut by 3 bases, the J end by 4 bases, with 7 bases between. The CDR3 loop spans 13 amino acids. CDR3 loop: CASSFGQYNEQFF. Written as DNA, the CDR3 is TGTGCCAGCAGCTTCGGACAGTACAATGAGCAGTTCTTC. Drawing the rest from reference TRBV11-3 and TRBJ2-1, the complete variable domain is EAGVVQSPRYKIIEKKQPVAFWCNPISGHNTLYWYLQNLGQGPELLIRYENEEAVDDSQLPKDRFSAERLKGVDSTLKIQPAELGDSAVYLCASSFGQYNEQFFGPGTRLTVL.

J is TRBJ2-3 and V is TRBV10-3; D is perhaps TRBD2 (6 bases). Trimming pared 4 bases from V and 4 bases from J, leaving 15 bases between. Looked up from germline, CDR1 is ENHRY and CDR2 is SYGVKD. The CDR3 extends over 15 amino acids. The CDR3 coding sequence is TGTGCCATCAGTGCGCTAGCGACGGGGGCAGATACGCAGTATTTT. As protein: CAISALATGADTQYF.

The V and J genes are TRBV7-2 and TRBJ1-2; TRBD1 agrees at 7 bases. CDR1 SGHTA and CDR2 FQGNSA come from the germline V gene. V shed 2 bases and J 1 base; nucleotides not matched to a gene: 7. The CDR3 spans 16 residues. The CDR3 here is CASSLSGGTDNYGYTF. The CDR3 nucleotides are TGTGCCAGCAGCTTAAGTGGCGGGACAGATAACTATGGCTACACCTTC.

This clonotype has ten or more counts. V and J are TRBV5-6 and TRBJ2-1; 7 bases match TRBD2. The CDR3 is 15 amino acids. Trimming cost V 2 bases and J 2 bases; bases outside gene matches: 4. CDR1 is SGHDT, CDR2 YYEEEE, per germline. This chain's CDR3 is CASSLPGTTYNEQFF. The CDR3 region has the DNA TGTGCCAGCAGCTTACCCGGGACTACCTACAATGAGCAGTTCTTC.

This clonotype was seen many times. The chain is built from TRBV12-3 or TRBV12-4 and TRBJ2-3; 8 nucleotides agree with TRBD2. The CDR3 is 15 amino acids. V trimming: 10 bases; J trimming: 5 bases; junction bases outside the gene matches: 14. The CDR3 sequence is CANTLPGLEVDTQYF. The CDR3, as DNA: TGTGCCAACACCCTACCGGGACTAGAAGTAGATACGCAGTATTTT.

The CDR3 protein is CASSPGDGEQYF. CDR3 coding DNA: TGTGCCAGCTCACCAGGGGATGGTGAGCAGTACTTC. The gene calls are TRBV18 and TRBJ2-7; D ambiguous. This CDR3 is 12 amino acids long. The V gene lost 2 bases and the J gene lost 7 bases, with 9 bases spanning the gap. Germline CDR1 and CDR2: KGHSH and LQKENI. The full variable domain, in which reference TRBV18 and TRBJ2-7 provide the parts outside the CDR3, is NAGVMQNPRHLVRRRGQEARLRCSPMKGHSHVYWYRQLPEEGLKFMVYLQKENIIDESGMPKERFSAEFPKEGPSILRIQQVVRGDSAAYFCASSPGDGEQYFGPGTRLTVT.

There are many counts of this clonotype. The chain links TRBV7-2 to TRBJ2-1; 7 nucleotides agree with TRBD2. V was clipped by 1 base and J by 5 bases; unmatched bases: 2. The CDR3 loop spans 14 amino acids. Germline V gives CDR1 SGHTA, CDR2 FQGNSA. The CDR3 is CASSLEAGDNEQFF. In DNA form, the CDR3 reads TGTGCCAGCAGCTTAGAGGCGGGGGACAATGAGCAGTTCTTC.

There are many counts of this clonotype. The rearrangement uses TRBV30 and TRBJ2-4; 8 bases are shared with TRBD1. After removal of 2 bases from V and 3 bases from J, the junction contained 3 bases not matched to a gene. CDR3 length: 14 residues. The germline gives CDR1 GTSNPN, CDR2 SVGIG (reference sequence). CDR3 nucleotides: TGTGCCTGGAGTCTTACAGGGGGCAAAAACATTCAGTACTTC. This codes for CAWSLTGGKNIQYF.

The sample holds a few counts of this clonotype. V usage is TRBV5-1 and J usage is TRBJ2-1; 8 bases match TRBD1. V dropped 5 bases and J dropped 6; count of bases not matched to a gene: 7. The germline CDR1 and CDR2 sequences are SGHRS and YFSETQ. The CDR3 loop spans 14 amino acids. Written as DNA, the CDR3 is TGCGCCAGCAGGAAACAGGGGGTAAGCAATGAGCAGTTCTTC. Encoded protein: CASRKQGVSNEQFF.